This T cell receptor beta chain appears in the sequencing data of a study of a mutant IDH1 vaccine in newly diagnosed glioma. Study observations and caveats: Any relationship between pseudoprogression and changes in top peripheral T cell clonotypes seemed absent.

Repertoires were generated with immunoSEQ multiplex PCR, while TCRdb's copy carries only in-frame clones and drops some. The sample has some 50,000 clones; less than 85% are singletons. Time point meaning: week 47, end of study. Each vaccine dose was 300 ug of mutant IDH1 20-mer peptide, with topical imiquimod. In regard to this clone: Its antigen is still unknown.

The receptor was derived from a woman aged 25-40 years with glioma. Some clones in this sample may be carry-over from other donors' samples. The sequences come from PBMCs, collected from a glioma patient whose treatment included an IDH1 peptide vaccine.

In DNA, the CDR3 is TGTGCCAGCCGCCTCCCTATCGGGGAGCTGTTTTTT. Translation gives CASRLPIGELFF. The chain is built from TRBV28 and TRBJ2-2; D uncertain. Trimming shortened V by 8 bases and J by 7 bases, and 11 bases separated the two germline ends. Looked up from germline, CDR1 is MDHEN and CDR2 is SYDVKM. The CDR3 is 12 amino acids.